A selection of T cell receptor beta chains follows, all from one sample in a study of blood T cells in healthy people across ages. TCRdb reprocessed the 5' RACE reads with MiXCR, giving one entry per CDR3 protein. The sample lists 980,000 or so distinct CDR3 sequences, around 48% occurring once. The sample taken for sequencing was blood. These receptors all come from a young man in good health. Both conserved end residues are part of each CDR3. The D gene is left open where the match is weak. Expanded clones get a size class; other rows say once, few or many, or leave the size out.

d_call	j_call	v_call	clone_size	cdr3_nt	cdr3_aa
NA	TRBJ2-6	TRBV20-1	NA	TGCAGTGCTACCGCCTCTGGGGCCAACGTCCTGACTTTC	CSATASGANVLTF
NA	TRBJ2-7	TRBV20-1	once	TGCAGATCAGACAGTCCCCCTTTCTACGAGCAGTACTTC	CRSDSPPFYEQYF
NA	TRBJ2-4	TRBV6-6	NA	TGTGCCAGCAGTTACCAGTCCATTCAGTACTTC	CASSYQSIQYF
TRBD2	TRBJ2-1	TRBV27	NA	TGTGCCAGCAGTGTCTTTAGCGGGTACAATGAGCAGTTCTTC	CASSVFSGYNEQFF
NA	TRBJ2-1	TRBV6-2/TRBV6-3	NA	TGTACCAGCAAAGGGGGGGCGACCTCCTACAATGAGCAGTTCTTC	CTSKGGATSYNEQFF
NA	TRBJ1-2	TRBV6-4	NA	TGTGCCAGCAGTGTCCCAGGCGGGGATTTTTACAATGGCTACACCTTC	CASSVPGGDFYNGYTF
NA	TRBJ2-1	TRBV27	NA	TGTGCCAGCAGCACGACTAGCTCCTACAATGAGCAGTTCTTC	CASSTTSSYNEQFF
NA	TRBJ2-7	TRBV5-5	NA	TGTGCCAGCAGCCTCGTGGACACCGCCTACGAGCAGTACTTC	CASSLVDTAYEQYF
NA	TRBJ1-5	TRBV5-6	NA	TGTGCCAGCAGCCCCTATAATCAGCCCCAGCATTTT	CASSPYNQPQHF
TRBD1	TRBJ2-7	TRBV4-1	many	TGTGCCAGCAGCCAAGGGACAGGGCCCTACGAGCAGTACTTC	CASSQGTGPYEQYF
NA	TRBJ2-7	TRBV6-2/TRBV6-3	once	TGTGCCAGCAGTTACCCAGGGCCAAAGTCCCCGCTTACCTACGAGCAGTACTTC	CASSYPGPKSPLTYEQYF
NA	TRBJ1-5	TRBV3-1	NA	TGTGCCAGCAGCTCGGGCGTCACTAATCAGCCCCAGCATTTT	CASSSGVTNQPQHF
NA	TRBJ2-1	TRBV3-1	once	TGTGCCAGCAGCCCCCGTGGAGGGGCCTATGAGCAGTTCTTC	CASSPRGGAYEQFF
NA	TRBJ1-5	TRBV6-1	NA	TGTGCCAGCAGAGGCGGACAGAATAGCAATCAGCCCCAGCATTTT	CASRGGQNSNQPQHF
TRBD2	TRBJ2-1	TRBV20-1	NA	TGCAGTGCTAGCCGGGGGGTATACAATGAGCAGTTCTTC	CSASRGVYNEQFF
TRBD1	TRBJ1-1	TRBV10-3	NA	TGTGCCATCAGTGGGGCCGGGACAGGAGGATCGACTGAAGCTTTCTTT	CAISGAGTGGSTEAFF
NA	TRBJ2-7	TRBV20-1	NA	TGCAGCGCTAGGCAGGGGAGCTCCTACAATGAGCAGTACTTC	CSARQGSSYNEQYF
TRBD1	TRBJ2-3	TRBV6-1	NA	TGTGCCAGCAGGTCCTTCAGGGACAGGGGGACAGATACGCAGTATTTT	CASRSFRDRGTDTQYF